Shown below are 7 T cell receptor beta chains from a single sample sequenced in a study of OX40 agonist ivuxolimab in advanced cancers. This table comes from immunoSEQ multiplex PCR, and its TCRdb copy is limited to in-frame clones, with some not included. The sample yields around 63,000 clones, roughly four fifths seen once. Material: CD4+ or CD8+ T cells sorted from blood, obtained in a trial of the OX40 agonist ivuxolimab. All receptors derive from an adult with an advanced solid tumor such as melanoma, head and neck, liver or kidney cancer.

The J gene is TRBJ2-1, the V gene TRBV11-2; TRBD1 is a possible D gene (6 bases). CDR1 is SGHAT, CDR2 FQNNGV, per germline. Trimming shortened V by 8 bases and J by 7 bases, and 18 bases separated the two germline ends. The CDR3 length is 14 residues. The CDR3 spells CASRPATGGNEQFF. CDR3 in DNA: TGTGCCAGCCGCCCGGCGACAGGTGGGAATGAGCAGTTCTTC. The full variable domain, with the rest looked up from reference TRBV11-2 and TRBJ2-1, is EAGVAQSPRYKIIEKRQSVAFWCNPISGHATLYWYQQILGQGPKLLIQFQNNGVVDDSQLPKDRFSAERLKGVDSTLKIQPAKLEDSAVYLCASRPATGGNEQFFGPGTRLTVL.

This clone was seen only a few times. V is TRBV7-9 and J is TRBJ1-4, with a weak D call TRBD1 (6 bases). The germline V gene encodes CDR1 SEHNR and CDR2 FQNEAQ (reference sequence). V lost 6 bases to trimming and J lost 5 bases, with 13 bases between them. The CDR3 contains 14 residues. This chain's CDR3 is CASRVTGMNEKLFF. The CDR3 region has the DNA TGTGCCAGCAGGGTCACAGGGATGAATGAAAAACTGTTTTTT.

The J gene is TRBJ2-6, the V gene TRBV27, with 8 bases fitting TRBD2. Germline assignment: CDR1 MNHEY and CDR2 SMNVEV (reference sequence). CDR3 length equals 15 residues. V shed 7 bases, J shed 2 bases, and the junction held 4 bases outside the gene matches. CDR3 in DNA: TGTGCCAGCAAGGGGCGGGGGGCTGGGGCCAACGTCCTGACTTTC. Translation: CASKGRGAGANVLTF.

The chain joins TRBV27 to TRBJ1-1; tentatively, D is TRBD1 (6 bases). The CDR3 runs to 14 residues. Per the germline V gene, CDR1 is MNHEY and CDR2 is SMNVEV (reference sequence). V dropped 8 bases and J dropped 5 bases, with 18 bases sitting between them. CDR3 coding DNA: TGTGCCAGCCATCACCGACAGGATCGGACTGAAGCTTTCTTT. Protein sequence: CASHHRQDRTEAFF.

The chain recombines TRBV28 with TRBJ2-1; 7 nucleotides agree with TRBD2. Germline-derived CDR1 and CDR2 are MDHEN and SYDVKM. V dropped 2 bases and J dropped 4; count of bases not matched to a gene: 8. The CDR3 covers 16 residues. As DNA, the CDR3 is TGTGCCAGCAGTTTAAGAGCGGGGTCGGTGTACAATGAGCAGTTCTTC. Its protein is CASSLRAGSVYNEQFF. Full variable domain (rest looked up from reference TRBV28 and TRBJ2-1): DVKVTQSSRYLVKRTGEKVFLECVQDMDHENMFWYRQDPGLGLRLIYFSYDVKMKEKGDIPEGYSVSREKKERFSLILESASTNQTSMYLCASSLRAGSVYNEQFFGPGTRLTVL.

The V gene is TRBV9, the J gene TRBJ2-1; 9 bases are shared with TRBD2. The junction had 2 bases not matched to a gene; V was cut back by 3 bases and J by 4 bases. The CDR3 is made up of 14 amino acids. Germline assignment: CDR1 SGDLS and CDR2 YYNGEE. The CDR3 DNA sequence: TGTGCCAGCAGCGCAGGACTAGCGTACAATGAGCAGTTCTTC. This sequence encodes CASSAGLAYNEQFF.

The chain employs TRBV4-1 and TRBJ2-2, with 7 positions matching TRBD2. CDR3 length: 18 residues. Germline lookup yields CDR1 MGHRA and CDR2 YSYEKL. J lost 6 bases, V lost 1 base, and 14 bases had no gene match. The CDR3: CASSQGGRGAGRSGELFF. The CDR3 bases are TGCGCCAGCAGCCAAGGTGGGAGGGGAGCGGGGAGGTCCGGGGAGCTGTTTTTT.